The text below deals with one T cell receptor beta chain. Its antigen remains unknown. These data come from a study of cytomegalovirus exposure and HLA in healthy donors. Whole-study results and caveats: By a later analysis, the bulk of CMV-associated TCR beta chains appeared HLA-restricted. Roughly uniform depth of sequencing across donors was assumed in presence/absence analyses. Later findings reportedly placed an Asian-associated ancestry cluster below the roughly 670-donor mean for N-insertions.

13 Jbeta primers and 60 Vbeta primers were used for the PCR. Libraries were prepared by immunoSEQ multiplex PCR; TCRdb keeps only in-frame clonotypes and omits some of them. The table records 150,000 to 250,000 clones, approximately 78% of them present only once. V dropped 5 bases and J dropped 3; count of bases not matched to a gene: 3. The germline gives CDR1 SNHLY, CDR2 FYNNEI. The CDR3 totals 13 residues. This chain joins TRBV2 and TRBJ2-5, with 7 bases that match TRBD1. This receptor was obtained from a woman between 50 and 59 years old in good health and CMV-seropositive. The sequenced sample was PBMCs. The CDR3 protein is CASSRQGEETQYF. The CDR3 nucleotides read TGTGCCAGCAGTAGACAGGGAGAAGAGACCCAGTACTTC. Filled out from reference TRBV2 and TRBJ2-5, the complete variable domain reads EPEVTQTPSHQVTQMGQEVILRCVPISNHLYFYWYRQILGQKVEFLVSFYNNEISEKSEIFDDQFSVERPDGSNFTLKIRSTKLEDSAMYFCASSRQGEETQYFGPGTRLLVL.